This entry is about one T cell receptor beta chain. The antigen is undetermined. The V gene's germline CDR1 is MDHEN and CDR2 SYDVKM. Between the trimmed V and J ends, which lost 2 bases and 3 bases, there was a span of 11 bases. The CDR3 spans 14 residues. This specimen comes from a study of shared clonotypes between healthy human individuals. Study in general: The plates for each donor numbered three CD4 naive, three CD4 memory, two CD8 naive and one CD8 memory.

Study outcomes and limitations: It was the non-shared clonotypes that had lower generation probabilities than clonotypes shared by all four donors. Generally, naive subsets (rather than memory subsets) showed larger estimated richness.

Cells designated naive CD8 were CD45RO-negative and were positively selected for CCR7, with terminally differentiated effector memory CD45RA+ cells excluded. Assay execution took place at the deep level. Profiled with immunoSEQ multiplex PCR; TCRdb holds only in-frame clones, not every one. The repertoire holds around 560,000 clones, with approximately 95% as singletons. The sequencing input was naive CD8+ T cells sorted from blood. This sequence originates from a woman in her twenties or thirties in good health. V usage is TRBV28 and J usage is TRBJ2-7; D remains ambiguous. CDR3 nucleotides: TGTGCCAGCAGTTTAGGCAGTTTATACTACGAGCAGTACTTC. As protein: CASSLGSLYYEQYF.